The clone carrying this T cell receptor beta chain showed up just a few times. The sample originates from a study of spatial heterogeneity in lung cancer. The time point: sample taken at primary tumor resection. TCRs were sequenced from unsorted whole RNA of tumor, nontumor lung or PBMC. Every molecule of TCR cDNA had its own unique molecular identifier. TCRdb itself ran the 5' RACE reads through MiXCR, one entry per CDR3 protein. Of 70,000 to 90,000 distinct CDR3 sequences in the sample, about an eighth were seen once. The CDR3 runs to 13 residues. V lost 7 bases and J lost 4, with 16 bases in between. From germline, CDR1 is SQVTM and CDR2 ANQGSEA.

The TCR originated in a male donor with early-stage non-small cell lung cancer. J is TRBJ2-5 and V is TRBV29-1; D is possibly TRBD2 (6 bases). Specimen: PBMCs, collected at surgery. CDR3 nucleotides: TGCAGCGCAGGGACTCAGGGAGGAGAGACCCAGTACTTC. Translated, it gives CSAGTQGGETQYF.